These 23 T cell receptor beta chains share one sample of origin, sequenced in a study of OX40 agonist ivuxolimab in advanced cancers. Measured with immunoSEQ multiplex PCR; TCRdb has only the in-frame clones, and not every one. The data contain around 75,000 clones, approximately 89% of them singletons. Sequenced material: CD4+ or CD8+ T cells sorted from blood, taken in a trial of the OX40 agonist ivuxolimab. The receptors originated from an adult with an advanced solid tumor such as melanoma, head and neck, liver or kidney cancer.

This chain uses TRBV7-8 with TRBJ1-4; no clear D gene. Germline values: CDR1 SGHVS, CDR2 FQNEAQ. The CDR3 consists of 16 residues. V was trimmed by 0 bases and J by 1 base, leaving 9 bases between them. CDR3 nucleotide sequence: TGTGCCAGCAGCTTAGCGCGGATCCAAACTAATGAAAAACTGTTTTTT. Protein product: CASSLARIQTNEKLFF.

For the CDR3, the DNA is TGCGCCAGCAGCACCCAAGCCTACAATGAGCAGTTCTTC. Translation gives CASSTQAYNEQFF. This rearrangement joins TRBV4-1 to TRBJ2-1; no firm D call. The ends were cut back, 5 bases at V and 2 bases at J, with 7 bases in the middle. CDR3 size: 13 residues. Germline V gives CDR1 MGHRA, CDR2 YSYEKL.

The chain is built from TRBV19 and TRBJ2-5, with D maybe TRBD1 (5 bases). V gave up 1 base and J gave up 9 bases, with 15 bases separating them. There are 14 residues in the CDR3. Germline V gene data show CDR1 as LNHDA and CDR2 as SQIVND (reference sequence). The CDR3 DNA reads as TGTGCCAGTAGTATAGGGGCAGGGTCTTTATCCCAGTACTTC. Its translation: CASSIGAGSLSQYF.

The chain is built from TRBV2 and TRBJ1-1, with a weak D call TRBD1 (6 bases). Germline CDR1 reads SNHLY; CDR2 reads FYNNEI. The CDR3 contains 14 residues. V gave up 4 bases and J gave up 4 bases, with 13 bases separating them. Here the CDR3 reads CASSVKGGITEAFF. The DNA for the CDR3 is TGTGCCAGCAGTGTCAAAGGGGGGATCACTGAAGCTTTCTTT.

The chain combines TRBV6-1 with TRBJ1-2; 10 nucleotides line up with TRBD1. V lost 2 bases to trimming and J lost 3 bases; unmatched junction nucleotides: 6. The germline V gene encodes CDR1 MNHNS and CDR2 SASEGT. The CDR3 length is 16 residues. CDR3 DNA: TGTGCCAGCAGTGAACCTTGGACAGGGGGAGACTATGGCTACACCTTC. Its translation: CASSEPWTGGDYGYTF.

The chain combines TRBV2 with TRBJ1-3, with TRBD1 matching over 7 bases. The germline V gene has CDR1 SNHLY and CDR2 FYNNEI. The CDR3 length is 16 residues. V was clipped by 5 bases and J by 0 bases; unmatched bases: 7. DNA of the CDR3: TGTGCCAGCAGTTCCCAGGGACAGAGCTCTGGAAACACCATATATTTT. This gives the protein CASSSQGQSSGNTIYF.

The sample holds one count of this clone. This sequence joins TRBV5-1 and TRBJ2-1; 10 bases match TRBD1. This CDR3 contains 15 residues. Germline CDR1 SGHRS, CDR2 YFSETQ. The V segment lost 4 bases and the J segment 2 bases; nucleotides outside the gene matches: 3. Written as DNA, the CDR3 is TGCGCCAGCAGCCTGACAGGGGGCGCCTACAATGAGCAGTTCTTC. This translates into CASSLTGGAYNEQFF.

The rearrangement joins TRBV9 to TRBJ2-3; TRBD2 is a possible D gene (6 bases). Germline CDR1 is SGDLS and CDR2 is YYNGEE. Trimming removed 5 bases at V and 4 bases at J, with 20 bases between. This CDR3 region has 16 residues. In DNA form, the CDR3 reads TGTGCCAGCAGGCCCCTCTTCCCGGGAGAGGCAGATACGCAGTATTTT. The encoded protein is CASRPLFPGEADTQYF.

CDR3 coding DNA: TGCGCCAGCGGTTGGGGGCCCGGGGAGACCCAGTACTTC. The encoded protein is CASGWGPGETQYF. V gene TRBV5-1 combines with J gene TRBJ2-5, with a tentative D call TRBD1 (6 bases). V lost 7 bases, J lost 5 bases, and 15 bases lay in between. The CDR3 length is 13 residues. Germline CDR1 is SGHRS and CDR2 is YFSETQ.

V usage is TRBV21-1 and J usage is TRBJ1-5. TRBV21-1 is noted as a pseudogene. This CDR3 is 14 amino acids long. The CDR3 is CASSTGRGGQPQHF. In nucleotides, the CDR3 is TGTGCCAGCAGCACTGGAAGGGGAGGTCAGCCCCAGCATTTT.

The chain recombines TRBV7-2 with TRBJ1-3, with D possibly matching TRBD1 (5 bases). The CDR3 is 15 residues long. The germline V and J ends were trimmed by 5 bases and 2 bases, with 13 bases remaining between them. From germline, CDR1 is SGHTA and CDR2 FQGNSA. CDR3 sequence: CASSLSGGTGNTIYF. Written as DNA, the CDR3 is TGTGCCAGCAGCCTGTCCGGGGGGACTGGAAACACCATATATTTT. The full variable domain, with the rest looked up from reference TRBV7-2 and TRBJ1-3, is GAGVSQSPSNKVTEKGKDVELRCDPISGHTALYWYRQSLGQGLEFLIYFQGNSAPDKSGLPSDRFSAERTGGSVSTLTIQRTQQEDSAVYLCASSLSGGTGNTIYFGEGSWLTVV.

The chain uses TRBV9 and TRBJ2-3; 14 nucleotides line up with TRBD2. Germline V CDR1 and CDR2: SGDLS, YYNGEE. V shed 3 bases, J shed 3 bases, and the junction held 3 bases outside the gene matches. CDR3 length: 16 amino acids. The CDR3 here is CASSGGLAGATDTQYF. CDR3 coding DNA: TGTGCCAGCAGCGGGGGACTAGCGGGAGCAACAGATACGCAGTATTTT.

The chain uses TRBV28 and TRBJ2-1; TRBD2 aligns across 9 bases. The ends lost 6 bases at V and 6 bases at J; junction bases unmatched: 9. The CDR3 extends over 15 amino acids. CDR1 and CDR2 from the germline V gene are MDHEN and SYDVKM. CDR3 bases: TGTGCCAGCAGAACCGGGACTAGCACTCCCAATGAGCAGTTCTTC. It encodes CASRTGTSTPNEQFF.

V and J are TRBV19 and TRBJ1-3; 9 nucleotides agree with TRBD1. Germline trimming cut 8 bases from V and 2 bases from J; bases unmatched to any gene: 7. The CDR3 has 15 amino acids. Germline CDR1 and CDR2: LNHDA and SQIVND (reference sequence). DNA of the CDR3: TGTGCCAGTGGAAGGACAGGGGAGGCTGGAAACACCATATATTTT. Translating gives CASGRTGEAGNTIYF.

The chain has TRBV19 and TRBJ1-2; D perhaps matches TRBD1 (5 bases). The CDR3 has 14 residues. Germline CDR1 and CDR2: LNHDA and SQIVND (reference sequence). Deletions cut 2 bases from V and 8 bases from J, with 15 bases between. The CDR3 DNA reads as TGTGCCAGTAGTATAAAGCTCGGGGCTGGGGGCTACACCTTC. As protein: CASSIKLGAGGYTF.

The J gene is TRBJ2-7, the V gene TRBV7-2, with 10 nucleotides matching TRBD2. Germline V CDR1 and CDR2: SGHTA, FQGNSA. The CDR3 has 17 residues. V gave up 1 base and J gave up 5 bases; unmatched junction bases: 11. CDR3 region: CASSLDSVASGSHEQYF. CDR3 bases: TGTGCCAGCAGCTTAGACAGTGTGGCTAGCGGGAGCCACGAGCAGTACTTC.

This rearrangement joins TRBV11-2 to TRBJ2-3; 7 bases agree with TRBD2. The CDR3 covers 16 residues. The germline CDR1 and CDR2 sequences are SGHAT and FQNNGV. Trimming cost V 2 bases and J 1 base; bases outside gene matches: 6. The CDR3 region has the DNA TGTGCCAGCAGCTTAATGCCGGGACTACGCACAGATACGCAGTATTTT. Protein sequence: CASSLMPGLRTDTQYF.

V gene TRBV5-1 combines with J gene TRBJ2-1; perhaps TRBD1 as D (6 bases). The CDR3 spans 15 residues. V lost 7 bases to trimming and J lost 7 bases, with 21 bases between them. Germline V gene data show CDR1 as SGHRS and CDR2 as YFSETQ. The CDR3 DNA reads as TGCGCCAGCCGCCCCCAGGGGTTATCCCAAAATGAGCAGTTCTTC. Its translation is CASRPQGLSQNEQFF.

The chain couples TRBV6-1 to TRBJ1-2; the D is unclear. V was shortened by 5 bases and J by 8 bases, with 15 bases between the two germline ends. This CDR3 has 13 residues. Per the germline V gene, CDR1 is MNHNS and CDR2 is SASEGT. The CDR3 DNA reads as TGTGCCAGCAGTCCCACCTTTACCTACGGCTACACCTTC. Its translation is CASSPTFTYGYTF.

CDR3: CASSQLSTGDEQYF. In nucleotides, the CDR3 is TGCGCCAGCAGCCAACTTAGTACAGGGGACGAGCAGTACTTC. The gene calls are TRBV4-1 and TRBJ2-7, with 7 bases lining up with TRBD1. The ends lost 2 bases at V and 5 bases at J; junction bases unmatched: 6. The CDR3 is 14 amino acids. Per germline, CDR1 MGHRA and CDR2 YSYEKL.

J is TRBJ1-2 and V is TRBV5-1; no firm D call. Trimming took 3 bases from V and 5 from J, leaving 17 bases between them. Germline CDR1 is SGHRS and CDR2 is YFSETQ. The CDR3 is 15 amino acids. CDR3 sequence (DNA): TGCGCCAGCAGCTCGGGCCTCATGACTGGGTATGGCTACACCTTC. Protein product: CASSSGLMTGYGYTF. The full variable domain, with the rest looked up from reference TRBV5-1 and TRBJ1-2, is KAGVTQTPRYLIKTRGQQVTLSCSPISGHRSVSWYQQTPGQGLQFLFEYFSETQRNKGNFPGRFSGRQFSNSRSEMNVSTLELGDSALYLCASSSGLMTGYGYTFGSGTRLTVV.

About this clone: At one boundary the junction diverges from the germline segment, which might be a read error. V usage is TRBV7-8 and J usage is TRBJ2-5, with D perhaps matching TRBD1 (5 bases). Germline-derived CDR1 and CDR2 are SGHVS and FQNEAQ. This CDR3 has 16 residues. CDR3 amino acids: CTSSPLLGQSLGTQYF. The CDR3, as DNA: TGTACCAGCAGCCCCTTGCTGGGGCAGTCATTGGGGACCCAGTACTTC. Together with reference TRBV7-8 and TRBJ2-5, the CDR3 gives the full variable domain: GAGVSQSPRYKVAKRGQDVALRCDPISGHVSLFWYQQALGQGPEFLTYFQNEAQLDKSGLPSDRFFAERPEGSVSTLKIQRTQQEDSAVYLCTSSPLLGQSLGTQYFGPGTRLLVL.

This chain uses TRBV15 with TRBJ2-5; D might be TRBD1 or TRBD2, each matching 6 bases. Germline loops: CDR1 LNHNV, CDR2 YYDKDF (reference sequence). CDR3 length equals 14 residues. V was trimmed by 1 base and J by 7 bases, leaving 13 bases between them. This CDR3 reads CATSRGGAAVTQYF. In DNA, the CDR3 is TGTGCCACCAGCAGAGGGGGGGCAGCGGTGACCCAGTACTTC.